This T cell receptor delta chain originates from a study of γδ T cells in repeated Plasmodium falciparum infection. Gammadelta T cells were flow-sorted from PBMC into Vgamma9/Vdelta2+ and Vdelta2-negative populations for bulk analysis. Study findings and constraints: Vdelta2-negative gammadelta repertoires, largely Vdelta1+, seemingly showed infection-driven waves of new clonal selection. Vgamma9/Vdelta2+ T cells showed a stable polyclonal repertoire with shared TCRgamma sequences. Compared with Australian children, Malian Vdelta2-negative repertoires seemed more clonal, less diverse, less shared.

TCRdb re-processed the multiplex PCR reads via CATT. The sample lists around 50,000 delta-chain clones, roughly 1.9% occurring once. By sample fraction, this clone is medium-sized. Its antigen is unidentified. The CDR3 length is 21 residues. Germline CDR1 is GEAIGNYY and CDR2 is EKD. The V and J ends lost 2 bases and 3 bases, in that order; junction bases with no gene match: 15. The chain is built from TRDV2 and TRDJ3, with 10 bases matching TRDD3. Sequenced sample: gamma-delta T cells from blood. This receptor was taken from a pool of human donors (malaria-infected and uninfected, not separated). In DNA, the CDR3 is TGTGCCTGTGACAAGTTGATGGGGGATACCAAAACGAACTGGGACACCCGACAGATGTTTTTC. Its protein is CACDKLMGDTKTNWDTRQMFF.